Shown below are 28 T cell receptor beta chains from a single sample sequenced in a study of control samples from healthy donors and cancer patients. Profiling relied on immunoSEQ multiplex PCR, and the TCRdb table lists in-frame clones only, not all of them. Of roughly 190,000 clones listed, about 91% are singletons. The sequencing sample was made of blood. The receptors shown here come from a man younger than 45 in good health.

The gene calls are TRBV27 and TRBJ2-3; possibly TRBD1 for D (5 bases). Germline CDR1 is MNHEY and CDR2 is SMNVEV (reference sequence). The CDR3 has 13 residues. Trimming shortened V by 5 bases and J by 3 bases, and 9 bases separated the two germline ends. DNA of the CDR3: TGTGCCAGCAGTCAGGGTAGTACAGATACGCAGTATTTT. Amino acids: CASSQGSTDTQYF.

As DNA, the CDR3 is TGTGCCAGTAGTGCCACAGGGGCCACTGAAGCTTTCTTT. It specifies CASSATGATEAFF. The genes are TRBV19 and TRBJ1-1, with 7 bases fitting TRBD1. The CDR3 length is 13 residues. CDR1 and CDR2 (germline): LNHDA, SQIVND (reference sequence). V shed 5 bases, J shed 4 bases, and the junction held 4 bases outside the gene matches.

The V gene is TRBV9, the J gene TRBJ1-6; D is unclear. V was shortened by 3 bases and J by 2 bases, with 6 bases between the two germline ends. The CDR3 has 14 residues. The germline V gene has CDR1 SGDLS and CDR2 YYNGEE. The CDR3 DNA reads TGTGCCAGCAGCGGACAAACCTATAATTCACCCCTCCACTTT. Translated, it gives CASSGQTYNSPLHF.

This clone was observed a single time. The chain joins TRBV30 to TRBJ2-3, with 11 bases that match TRBD2. The CDR3 spans 14 residues. In germline, CDR1 is GTSNPN, CDR2 SVGIG (reference sequence). J gave up 2 bases and V 8 bases, and 6 bases lay outside the gene matches. The CDR3 region is CAEGTSGNTDTQYF. DNA of the CDR3: TGTGCCGAGGGGACTAGCGGTAACACAGATACGCAGTATTTT. The full variable domain, in which reference TRBV30 and TRBJ2-3 provide the parts outside the CDR3, is SQTIHQWPATLVQPVGSPLSLECTVEGTSNPNLYWYRQAAGRGLQLLFYSVGIGQISSEVPQNLSASRPQDRQFILSSKKLLLSDSGFYLCAEGTSGNTDTQYFGPGTRLTVL.

The rearrangement uses TRBV6-1 and TRBJ1-2; TRBD1 aligns across 10 bases. CDR3 length: 16 residues. The germline gives CDR1 MNHNS, CDR2 SASEGT. The trim removed 6 bases at V and 6 bases at J, leaving 13 bases unmatched. The DNA of the CDR3 is TGTGCCAGCAGAGAAACCCCGGGACAGGGGAACGATGGCTACACCTTC. Protein: CASRETPGQGNDGYTF.

This CDR3 reads CSVARETYEQYF. In nucleotides, the CDR3 is TGCAGCGTTGCGCGGGAGACCTACGAGCAGTACTTC. This rearrangement joins TRBV29-1 to TRBJ2-7, with 7 bases that match TRBD2. The CDR3 contains 12 residues. In germline, CDR1 is SQVTM, CDR2 ANQGSEA. V lost 4 bases to trimming and J lost 2 bases; unmatched junction nucleotides: 2.

The chain uses TRBV6-5 and TRBJ1-1; tentative D call: TRBD1 (5 bases). Germline V gene data show CDR1 as MNHEY and CDR2 as SVGAGI. The CDR3 is 13 amino acids. The germline V and J ends were trimmed by 4 bases and 2 bases, with 8 bases remaining between them. The chain's CDR3 is CASSLGVNTEAFF. The DNA for the CDR3 is TGTGCCAGCAGTTTAGGGGTAAACACTGAAGCTTTCTTT.

The J gene is TRBJ2-1, the V gene TRBV11-2; D may be TRBD1 (5 bases). Germline lookup yields CDR1 SGHAT and CDR2 FQNNGV. The length of the CDR3 is 14 residues. Trimming stripped 5 bases from V and 1 base from J, with 9 bases between. The CDR3 spells CASSPQGSYNEQFF. The DNA of the CDR3 is TGTGCCAGCAGCCCCCAGGGTTCCTACAATGAGCAGTTCTTC.

This chain links TRBV5-1 with TRBJ2-2; 7 positions agree with TRBD1. This CDR3 contains 14 residues. Trimming took 6 bases from V and 5 from J; bases not matched to a gene: 7. The V gene's germline CDR1 is SGHRS and CDR2 YFSETQ. The DNA for the CDR3 is TGCGCCAGCACCAGACAGGGTGGGACCGGGGAGCTGTTTTTT. This translates into CASTRQGGTGELFF.

This clone has a single count. This chain connects TRBV19 to TRBJ2-7; the match to TRBD1 covers 7 bases. The CDR3 sequence is 14 residues long. The J segment lost 5 bases and the V segment lost 5 bases, leaving 9 bases of the junction unmatched. Germline lookup yields CDR1 LNHDA and CDR2 SQIVND (reference sequence). Written as DNA, the CDR3 is TGTGCCAGTAGTCCGCTTTACAGGGGAAACGAGCAGTACTTC. It encodes CASSPLYRGNEQYF.

This chain connects TRBV3-1 (or the pseudogene TRBV3-2) to TRBJ1-5; TRBD1 agrees at 9 bases. The CDR3 is 16 amino acids. J was trimmed by 6 bases and V by 1 base; bases with no gene match: 7. Germline assignment: CDR1 LGHDT and CDR2 YNNKEL (reference sequence). CDR3 amino acids: CASSQGGQGLGQPQHF. CDR3 in DNA: TGTGCCAGCAGCCAAGGGGGACAGGGCTTGGGTCAGCCCCAGCATTTT.

The genes are TRBV4-1 and TRBJ1-2; no clear D gene. Germline loops: CDR1 MGHRA, CDR2 YSYEKL. Trimming removed 0 bases from V and 1 base from J, with 12 bases in between. This CDR3 spans 16 amino acids. The DNA for the CDR3 is TGCGCCAGCAGCCAAGATTATCTAGGCAGTAACTATGGCTACACCTTC. Translation gives CASSQDYLGSNYGYTF.

The chain uses TRBV27 and TRBJ2-2; 7 bases agree with TRBD1. This CDR3 contains 17 residues. The germline V gene has CDR1 MNHEY and CDR2 SMNVEV (reference sequence). J lost 7 bases, V lost 3 bases, and 14 bases had no gene match. The CDR3 reads CASSFTDIQGVGGELFF. CDR3 sequence (DNA): TGTGCCAGCAGTTTTACCGACATTCAGGGGGTTGGCGGGGAGCTGTTTTTT.

This chain uses TRBV5-1 with TRBJ1-1; D is uncertain. Looked up from germline, CDR1 is SGHRS and CDR2 is YFSETQ. Trimming took 0 bases from V and 1 from J, leaving 7 bases between them. The CDR3 runs to 14 residues. The CDR3 DNA is TGCGCCAGCAGCTTGGGGACCGGGAACACTGAAGCTTTCTTT. Translated: CASSLGTGNTEAFF.

This clone was detected once. This chain uses TRBV28 with TRBJ1-5; no clear D. V dropped 5 bases and J dropped 5 bases, with 7 bases sitting between them. The germline CDR1 and CDR2 sequences are MDHEN and SYDVKM. The length of the CDR3 is 12 residues. The CDR3, as DNA: TGTGCCAGCAGTCGCTCCGATCAGCCCCAGCATTTT. It specifies CASSRSDQPQHF. Together with reference TRBV28 and TRBJ1-5, the CDR3 gives the full variable domain: DVKVTQSSRYLVKRTGEKVFLECVQDMDHENMFWYRQDPGLGLRLIYFSYDVKMKEKGDIPEGYSVSREKKERFSLILESASTNQTSMYLCASSRSDQPQHFGDGTRLSIL.

The rearrangement joins TRBV27 to TRBJ1-1, with 8 bases identical to TRBD1. Trimming at V came to 3 bases and at J to 3 bases, leaving 9 bases not matched to a gene. CDR1 and CDR2 (germline): MNHEY, SMNVEV (reference sequence). The CDR3 is made up of 16 amino acids. CDR3 residues: CASSFRQGATDTEAFF. In DNA form, the CDR3 reads TGTGCCAGCAGTTTCCGGCAGGGGGCGACGGACACTGAAGCTTTCTTT.

The rearrangement links TRBV3-1 (or the pseudogene TRBV3-2) to TRBJ2-5, with D perhaps TRBD2 (6 bases). CDR3 length equals 16 residues. V was cut by 1 base and J by 6 bases, with 18 bases left in between. Germline-derived CDR1 and CDR2 are LGHDT and YNNKEL (reference sequence). CDR3 coding DNA: TGTGCCAGCAGCCAAGGATCATCGGTGGGGAGGAAGACCCAGTACTTC. This sequence encodes CASSQGSSVGRKTQYF.

This clone showed up just a few times. This chain connects TRBV24-1 to TRBJ2-1; D is possibly TRBD2 (6 bases). Germline loops: CDR1 KGHDR, CDR2 SFDVKD. The CDR3 loop spans 14 amino acids. V lost 12 bases and J lost 6, with 20 bases in between. The CDR3 spells CAANGDSKSNEQFF. In DNA form, the CDR3 reads TGTGCCGCAAACGGGGACTCAAAATCCAATGAGCAGTTCTTC.

The V gene is TRBV6-5, the J gene TRBJ2-7; D gene unclear. The CDR3 spans 16 residues. Germline CDR1 and CDR2: MNHEY and SVGAGI. Trimming took off 0 bases at V and 0 bases at J, with 12 bases between the two ends. In nucleotides, the CDR3 is TGTGCCAGCAGTTACTCAGCAGGCAGTTCCTCCTACGAGCAGTACTTC. Translation: CASSYSAGSSSYEQYF.

The genes are TRBV7-9 and TRBJ2-5, with D hard to call. Germline V gene data show CDR1 as SEHNR and CDR2 as FQNEAQ (reference sequence). This CDR3 spans 16 amino acids. Trimming shortened V by 2 bases and J by 2 bases, and 15 bases separated the two germline ends. In DNA, the CDR3 is TGTGCCAGCAGCTTAAGTTTCCAGGCACAACAAGAGACCCAGTACTTC. Its translation: CASSLSFQAQQETQYF.

The J gene is TRBJ2-2, the V gene TRBV3-1 (or the pseudogene TRBV3-2); perhaps TRBD2 as D (6 bases). The germline V and J ends were trimmed by 2 bases and 4 bases, with 20 bases remaining between them. Per germline, CDR1 LGHDT and CDR2 YNNKEL (reference sequence). The CDR3 extends over 18 amino acids. The CDR3 sequence is CASSQWRGSTGGTGELFF. CDR3 nucleotide sequence: TGTGCCAGCAGCCAATGGAGGGGAAGCACCGGGGGCACCGGGGAGCTGTTTTTT.

The V call is TRBV5-6, the J call TRBJ2-3; 11 bases line up with TRBD2. This CDR3 region has 17 residues. Germline V gene sequence: CDR1 SGHDT, CDR2 YYEEEE. Unmatched junction bases numbered 5, after V lost 0 bases and J lost 2 bases. CDR3 nucleotides: TGTGCCAGCAGCTTGGCCGGTAGCGGGGGGGCCACAGATACGCAGTATTTT. It specifies CASSLAGSGGATDTQYF.

The rearrangement links TRBV3-1 (or the pseudogene TRBV3-2) to TRBJ1-1; 12 bases line up with TRBD1. The CDR3 runs to 17 residues. The J segment lost 7 bases and the V segment lost 1 base, leaving 10 bases of the junction unmatched. Germline-derived CDR1 and CDR2 are LGHDT and YNNKEL (reference sequence). The chain's CDR3 is CASSQVTGTGGRDEAFF. For the CDR3, the DNA is TGTGCCAGCAGCCAAGTGACCGGGACAGGGGGCAGGGATGAAGCTTTCTTT.

The gene calls are TRBV27 and TRBJ1-5; the match to TRBD1 covers 8 bases. CDR1 is MNHEY, CDR2 SMNVEV, per germline (reference sequence). The CDR3 has 14 residues. The trim removed 5 bases at V and 9 bases at J, leaving 9 bases unmatched. Here the CDR3 DNA reads TGTGCCAGCAGTCCCTTGGACAGGGTAGGGCCCCAGCATTTT. It yields the protein CASSPLDRVGPQHF.

V gene TRBV7-9 combines with J gene TRBJ2-7; D may be TRBD2 (5 bases). This CDR3 region has 14 residues. V lost 6 bases and J 7 bases, leaving 19 bases between the germline ends. Germline CDR1 and CDR2: SEHNR and FQNEAQ (reference sequence). In nucleotides, the CDR3 is TGTGCCAGCAGGCATGCCCAGGCCTCGGGGGAGCAGTACTTC. Translation: CASRHAQASGEQYF.

The CDR3 region is CASSIEGLSLGRSANYGYTF. The CDR3 region has the DNA TGTGCCAGTAGTATAGAGGGATTGAGTCTTGGGAGGAGCGCTAACTATGGCTACACCTTC. The V gene is TRBV19, the J gene TRBJ1-2; D gene unclear. The CDR3 is 20 amino acids. Germline CDR1 LNHDA, CDR2 SQIVND (reference sequence). The ends were cut back, 0 bases at V and 0 bases at J, with 23 bases in the middle.

The rearrangement links TRBV24-1 to TRBJ1-5; no clear D. Looked up from germline, CDR1 is KGHDR and CDR2 is SFDVKD. CDR3 length equals 14 residues. Trimming shortened V by 4 bases and J by 0 bases, and 6 bases separated the two germline ends. CDR3 region: CATSDQASNQPQHF. The DNA of the CDR3 is TGTGCCACCAGTGACCAGGCTAGCAATCAGCCCCAGCATTTT.

The rearrangement links TRBV7-9 to TRBJ2-7, with 7 nucleotides matching TRBD1. The V segment lost 7 bases and the J segment 3 bases; nucleotides outside the gene matches: 12. CDR1 is SEHNR, CDR2 FQNEAQ, per germline (reference sequence). This CDR3 is built from 15 residues. CDR3: CASTDTGTADYEQYF. The CDR3 DNA reads as TGTGCCAGCACCGATACCGGGACAGCGGACTACGAGCAGTACTTC.